The rows below give T cell receptor beta chains drawn from one sample of a study of T cells expressing NK-cell markers. TCRdb reprocessed the 5' RACE reads, keeping one entry per CDR3 protein, no DNA. The specimen's table records over 150,000 distinct CDR3 sequences. The sequenced sample was blood T cells: a sorted CD56 or NKG2C T cell subset, CD4+ or CD8+ T cells, or bulk PBMC T cells (not recorded which). These receptors were obtained from a woman aged 45 to 65 in good health. Both conserved end residues are part of each CDR3.

CDR3aa: CSARGPLAASYNEQFF
v_gene: TRBV20-1
j_gene: TRBJ2-1

CDR3aa: CASSEVRITTDTQYF
v_gene: TRBV2
j_gene: TRBJ2-3

CDR3aa: CASSPRKGRLAANNEQFF
v_gene: TRBV7-8
j_gene: TRBJ2-1

CDR3aa: CASSPLGEETSTDTQYF
v_gene: TRBV18
j_gene: TRBJ2-3

CDR3aa: CASSQDSGGAGGELFF
v_gene: TRBV4-1
j_gene: TRBJ2-2

CDR3aa: CASSQQQRTSGINIQYF
v_gene: TRBV4-2
j_gene: TRBJ2-4

CDR3aa: CASSGDPHAFTGELFF
v_gene: TRBV5-1
j_gene: TRBJ2-2

CDR3aa: CASSPTSGVYEQYF
v_gene: TRBV3-1
j_gene: TRBJ2-7

CDR3aa: CASSRPFYTDTQYF
v_gene: TRBV6-4
j_gene: TRBJ2-3

CDR3aa: CATRDILGDTQYF
v_gene: TRBV24-1
j_gene: TRBJ2-3

CDR3aa: CASTHEPGTEAFF
v_gene: TRBV5-1
j_gene: TRBJ1-1

CDR3aa: CASSPPGGPNQPQHF
v_gene: TRBV18
j_gene: TRBJ1-5

CDR3aa: CASSQDRDSIQYF
v_gene: TRBV4-1
j_gene: TRBJ2-3

CDR3aa: CASSPPVYNSPLHF
v_gene: TRBV7-9
j_gene: TRBJ1-6

CDR3aa: CATSDVTGSGEQFF
v_gene: TRBV24-1
j_gene: TRBJ2-1

CDR3aa: CASSRRGQGVGTGELFF
v_gene: TRBV12-3/TRBV12-4
j_gene: TRBJ2-2

CDR3aa: CASRQGVDRNTIYF
v_gene: TRBV4-2
j_gene: TRBJ1-3

CDR3aa: CASSLRGFYTDTQYF
v_gene: TRBV5-6
j_gene: TRBJ2-3

CDR3aa: CASTPGYEQFF
v_gene: TRBV12-3/TRBV12-4
j_gene: TRBJ2-1

CDR3aa: CASSLPQDSPLHF
v_gene: TRBV2
j_gene: TRBJ1-6

CDR3aa: CASSPPWEETQYF
v_gene: TRBV11-3
j_gene: TRBJ2-5

CDR3aa: CASSPLGYPDTQYF
v_gene: TRBV13
j_gene: TRBJ2-3

CDR3aa: CASSFLGLTSTDTQYF
v_gene: TRBV27
j_gene: TRBJ2-3

CDR3aa: CASSAWTSSLYNEQFF
v_gene: TRBV7-9
j_gene: TRBJ2-1

CDR3aa: CASSSPDNWRDNYGYTF
v_gene: TRBV7-9
j_gene: TRBJ1-2

CDR3aa: CASSPGQGLDNEQFF
v_gene: TRBV3-1
j_gene: TRBJ2-1

CDR3aa: CAISEPGLGAFF
v_gene: TRBV10-3
j_gene: TRBJ1-1

CDR3aa: CASSELAGVVNEQFF
v_gene: TRBV5-1
j_gene: TRBJ2-1

CDR3aa: CASSFEGRQETQYF
v_gene: TRBV12-3/TRBV12-4
j_gene: TRBJ2-5

CDR3aa: CASSTQGAQNIQYF
v_gene: TRBV18
j_gene: TRBJ2-4

CDR3aa: CSARGPAWLGDTQYF
v_gene: TRBV20-1
j_gene: TRBJ2-3

CDR3aa: CASSQGTGRTDTQYF
v_gene: TRBV4-1
j_gene: TRBJ2-3

CDR3aa: CSARDLGETQYF
v_gene: TRBV20-1
j_gene: TRBJ2-5

CDR3aa: CASTIRRGFNEQFF
v_gene: TRBV11-2
j_gene: TRBJ2-1

CDR3aa: CASSLAPGSTNEKLFF
v_gene: TRBV12-3/TRBV12-4
j_gene: TRBJ1-4

CDR3aa: CASRPRQAGDTEAFF
v_gene: TRBV6-5
j_gene: TRBJ1-1

CDR3aa: CASLAGTYNEQFF
v_gene: TRBV5-1
j_gene: TRBJ2-1

CDR3aa: CASSRAGTSGRDPKNIQYF
v_gene: TRBV11-2
j_gene: TRBJ2-4

CDR3aa: CASSLDGTTEAFF
v_gene: TRBV27
j_gene: TRBJ1-1

CDR3aa: CASSFLAVGNEQFF
v_gene: TRBV12-3/TRBV12-4
j_gene: TRBJ2-1

CDR3aa: CASSSSGGEGWYEQYF
v_gene: TRBV27
j_gene: TRBJ2-7

CDR3aa: CASLITGGGTEAFF
v_gene: TRBV27
j_gene: TRBJ1-1

CDR3aa: CASSYSTGGGPQHF
v_gene: TRBV6-2/TRBV6-3
j_gene: TRBJ1-5

CDR3aa: CASSRGTDTQYF
v_gene: TRBV13
j_gene: TRBJ2-3

CDR3aa: CASSPQPGPEAFF
v_gene: TRBV4-1
j_gene: TRBJ1-1

CDR3aa: CASSLGAWEGRYNEQFF
v_gene: TRBV7-2
j_gene: TRBJ2-1

CDR3aa: CAISESQVLAGVNEQFF
v_gene: TRBV10-3
j_gene: TRBJ2-1

CDR3aa: CASSQDDSIQETQYF
v_gene: TRBV3-1
j_gene: TRBJ2-5

CDR3aa: CASSWAGTRTEQYF
v_gene: TRBV12-3/TRBV12-4
j_gene: TRBJ2-7

CDR3aa: CASSQNPGSISVKAFF
v_gene: TRBV4-1
j_gene: TRBJ1-1

CDR3aa: CASRSAGWGETGELFF
v_gene: TRBV19
j_gene: TRBJ2-2

CDR3aa: CASSQDRKVADLGYTF
v_gene: TRBV4-1
j_gene: TRBJ1-2

CDR3aa: CASSVLIGDEQFF
v_gene: TRBV9
j_gene: TRBJ2-1

CDR3aa: CASSQEQDAADTQYF
v_gene: TRBV4-1
j_gene: TRBJ2-3

CDR3aa: CSAEGLDGRDTQYF
v_gene: TRBV20-1
j_gene: TRBJ2-3

CDR3aa: CASSFGSSGGNEQFF
v_gene: TRBV27
j_gene: TRBJ2-1

CDR3aa: CASSPTSGTLSSGANVLTF
v_gene: TRBV5-1
j_gene: TRBJ2-6